This T cell receptor (beta chain) originates from a study of blood T cell repertoires in COVID-19. Study-level information: T cells, B-cell-depleted T cells, or PBMCs provided the cDNA or gDNA that served as material.

This clone appeared once. The assay was immunoSEQ multiplex PCR, and TCRdb's table has in-frame clones only and misses some. The sample has about 260,000 clones, more than 80% seen once. The germline V gene encodes CDR1 MNHEY and CDR2 SMNVEV (reference sequence). Trimming pared 7 bases from V and 2 bases from J, leaving 14 bases between. The length of the CDR3 is 14 residues. Sample: PBMCs or T cells enriched from blood (not recorded which). The gene calls are TRBV27 and TRBJ1-2; tentatively, D is TRBD1 (5 bases). The clonotype originates from a young woman who had recovered from COVID-19. The CDR3 region has the DNA TGTGCCAGCAAGTCACAGGAGACAAACTATGGCTACACCTTC. This encodes CASKSQETNYGYTF.